The TCR beta chain under discussion was sequenced for a study of blood T cell repertoires in COVID-19. Overall study context: COVID-19 samples, acute and convalescent, were from the United States, Italy and Spain. PBMCs, B-cell-depleted T cells, or T cells were the source of the cDNA or gDNA that made up the material.

Original data processing: Estimated nucleated cell counts came from reference gene primer amplification. Clones were sequenced by immunoSEQ multiplex PCR, and TCRdb holds only the in-frame ones, with some missing. The V and J calls and clone size are taken from that table; D and trimming were inferred from the DNA. Of around 320,000 clones in the sample, around 90% were seen once. The V and J ends lost 4 bases and 4 bases, in that order; junction bases with no gene match: 10. The germline V gene encodes CDR1 MGHRA and CDR2 YSYEKL. CDR3 length equals 16 residues. Material for sequencing was peripheral blood. The chain has TRBV4-1 and TRBJ2-7; 10 positions agree with TRBD1. This clonotype originated in a man between 18 and 35 years old with active or convalescent COVID-19. The CDR3 protein is CASSPTRDRGGYEQYF. Here the CDR3 DNA reads TGCGCCAGCAGCCCAACCCGGGACAGGGGTGGGTACGAGCAGTACTTC.